The subject of this entry is one T cell receptor (beta chain). Measured with immunoSEQ multiplex PCR; TCRdb has only the in-frame clones, and not every one. The sample has roughly 160,000 clones, roughly 81% seen once. The source of the sample is a study of blood T cell repertoires in COVID-19. The CDR3 contains 14 residues. Trimming stripped 2 bases from V and 6 bases from J, with 11 bases between. CDR1 is MRHNA, CDR2 SNTAGT, per germline. The chain couples TRBV6-4 to TRBJ2-1; D is perhaps TRBD1 (6 bases). Material: peripheral blood. The TCR was taken from a woman between 45 and 60 years old with COVID-19, enrolled during active disease. The CDR3 region is CASSDTNRANEQFF. CDR3 nucleotides: TGTGCCAGCAGTGACACCAACAGGGCCAATGAGCAGTTCTTC.